This note documents a single T cell receptor beta chain sequence. The antigen it recognizes is unknown. Per-nucleotide qualities are absent, and no much larger clonotype sits a single base away. This entry belongs to a study of blood T cell repertoires in COVID-19 (dated by TCRdb to the early 2020s). Context from the whole study: Samples from collaborators originated in the United States, Italy and Spain and spanned both the acute and convalescent phases of COVID-19. The samples were drawn from two sources: the first 160 participants of the ongoing ImmuneRACE study, and 1,200 or so subjects contributed by 6 global collaborators. The sample metadata nearly always contained a de-identified subject ID, COVID-19 status, age in years and sex. The dataset comprised deeply sampled blood TCRbeta repertoires from subjects exposed to, actively infected with, or recovered from COVID-19. A freely available public database, intended as a resource for researchers studying the immune response to SARS-CoV-2, is where the repertoires were released. Where HLA class I and class II types were available, the types were taken from metadata supplied by the sample provider, not from assay-based typing. The material from the prospective study consisted of cDNA or gDNA derived from T cells, B-cell-depleted T cells, or PBMCs.

Broad study findings and their caveats: Clinical and demographic metadata were provided uncurated, with the amount varying by source and participant.

Unmatched junction bases come to 12, with V trimmed by 4 bases and J by 4 bases. Based on the germline V gene, the CDR1 and CDR2 sequences are MGHDK and SYGVNS. The CDR3 runs 17 residues from the cysteine to the phenylalanine. Kept here is only the CDR3 DNA, which spans 51 bases and is read in frame from base 1. Each collaborating institution followed its own protocols to collect whole blood in K2EDTA tubes. For TCRbeta analysis, collaborators shipped samples in one of three forms: frozen whole blood, isolated PBMCs, or DNA extracted from either of those sample types. The immunoSEQ Assay, a bias-controlled multiplex PCR, was used to amplify TCRbeta CDR3 regions from genomic DNA. Concerning the study's data processing: Within the assay, amplification of reference gene primers was used to estimate how many nucleated cells each sample contained. To quantify the absolute abundance of each unique TCRbeta CDR3 rearrangement, sequence reads were collapsed and filtered. For each sample, productive Simpson clonality was calculated as the square root of Simpson's diversity index over productive rearrangements. TCRdb took over this immuneACCESS table, retaining in-frame rearrangements with V and J assigned. Such tables are incomplete; in checked studies, under half of the missing clones stem from an unresolved V gene, and the remainder is unexplained. That table supplies the V and J calls and clone size; D and trimming were determined from the DNA. This sample has about 88,000 clones in its table, and around nine tenths of those were observed once. The leading ten clones occupy 2.9% of the sample.

This chain is built from TRBV25-1 and TRBJ2-1; 8 junctional bases match TRBD1. Sequencing was done on a sample of peripheral blood. This receptor was obtained from a woman older than 75 with acute or convalescent COVID-19. The CDR3 is CASSGLVPGGRYNEQFF. The DNA sequence is given as TGTGCCAGCAGTGGCCTCGTCCCAGGGGGCAGGTACAATGAGCAGTTCTTC.